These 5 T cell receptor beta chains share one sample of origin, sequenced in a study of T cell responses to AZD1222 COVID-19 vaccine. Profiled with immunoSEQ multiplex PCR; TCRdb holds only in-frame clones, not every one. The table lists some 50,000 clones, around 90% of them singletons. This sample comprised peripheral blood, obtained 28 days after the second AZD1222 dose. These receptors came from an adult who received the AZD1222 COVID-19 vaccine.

The chain's CDR3 is CASRGSLTDTQYF. DNA of the CDR3: TGTGCCAGCAGAGGCAGCCTCACAGATACGCAGTATTTT. The chain carries TRBV27 and TRBJ2-3; D unclear. The CDR3 contains 13 residues. Germline V gives CDR1 MNHEY, CDR2 SMNVEV (reference sequence). V was shortened by 6 bases and J by 2 bases, with 9 bases between the two germline ends.

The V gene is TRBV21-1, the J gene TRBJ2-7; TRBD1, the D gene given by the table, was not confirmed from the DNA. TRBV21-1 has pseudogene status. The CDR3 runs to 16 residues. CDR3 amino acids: CASSKGDRRSSYEQYF. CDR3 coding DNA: TGTGCCAGCAGCAAAGGGGACAGGCGGAGCTCCTACGAGCAGTACTTC.

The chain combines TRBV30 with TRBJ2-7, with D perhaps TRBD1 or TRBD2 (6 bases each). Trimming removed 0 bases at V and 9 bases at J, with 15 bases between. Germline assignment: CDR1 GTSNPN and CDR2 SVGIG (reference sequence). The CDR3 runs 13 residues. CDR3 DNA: TGTGCCTGGAGTGTTACACAAGAGGGGGGGCAGTACTTC. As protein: CAWSVTQEGGQYF.

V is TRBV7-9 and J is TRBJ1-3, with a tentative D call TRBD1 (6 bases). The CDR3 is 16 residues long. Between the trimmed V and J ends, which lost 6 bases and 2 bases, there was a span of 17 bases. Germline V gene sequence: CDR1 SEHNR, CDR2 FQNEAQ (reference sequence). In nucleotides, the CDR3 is TGTGCCAGCAGACCACTGGACAGCGCTACTGGAAACACCATATATTTT. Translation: CASRPLDSATGNTIYF.

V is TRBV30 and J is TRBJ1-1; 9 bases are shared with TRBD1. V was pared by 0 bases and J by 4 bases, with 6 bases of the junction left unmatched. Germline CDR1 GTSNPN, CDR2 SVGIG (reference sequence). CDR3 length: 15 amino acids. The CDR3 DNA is TGTGCCTGGAGTGTACAGGGGGCGCAGGCCACTGAAGCTTTCTTT. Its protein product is CAWSVQGAQATEAFF.